This TCR beta chain was captured in a study of early T cells in non-severe SARS-CoV-2 infection. Study results and caveats: Missing private and CD4 specificities, VDJdb matching favored anti-spike CD8 responses.

Individual cDNA molecules carried attached unique molecular identifiers. TCRdb processed the 5' RACE reads anew with MiXCR; each CDR3 protein has one entry. The sample has 45,000 to 75,000 distinct CDR3 sequences, 5.5% to 6.5% seen once. About this clonotype: As yet, its antigen is unknown.

This CDR3 contains 15 residues. Trimming shortened V by 7 bases and J by 1 base, and 14 bases separated the two germline ends. The germline gives CDR1 LNHDA, CDR2 SQIVND (reference sequence). The TCR sequence derives from an adult who was a healthcare worker with PCR-confirmed SARS-CoV-2 infection or an uninfected control (not recorded which). The specimen was whole blood. This chain uses TRBV19 with TRBJ2-1; no clear D. CDR3 DNA: TGTGCCAGTACCCCACTTAGCAGGTCCTACAATGAGCAGTTCTTC. Its translation: CASTPLSRSYNEQFF.